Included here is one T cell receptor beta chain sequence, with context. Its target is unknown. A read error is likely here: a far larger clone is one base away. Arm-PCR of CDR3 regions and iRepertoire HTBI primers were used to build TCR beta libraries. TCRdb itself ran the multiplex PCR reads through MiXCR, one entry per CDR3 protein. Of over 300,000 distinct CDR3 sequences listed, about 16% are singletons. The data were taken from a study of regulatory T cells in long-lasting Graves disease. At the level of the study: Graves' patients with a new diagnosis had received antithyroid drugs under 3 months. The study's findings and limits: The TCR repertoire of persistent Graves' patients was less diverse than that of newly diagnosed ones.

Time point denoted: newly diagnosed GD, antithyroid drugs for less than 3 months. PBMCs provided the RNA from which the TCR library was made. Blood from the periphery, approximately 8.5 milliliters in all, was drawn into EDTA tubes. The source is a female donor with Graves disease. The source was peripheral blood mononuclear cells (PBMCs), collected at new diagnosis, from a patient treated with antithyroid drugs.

The CDR3 coding sequence is TGTGCCAGCAGCTGGACAAGGGGCAGGTACGAGCAGTACTTC. Translating gives CASSWTRGRYEQYF. The rearrangement joins TRBV7-2 to TRBJ2-7; a weak D match, TRBD1 (5 bases). The CDR3 is made up of 14 amino acids. Germline CDR1 and CDR2: SGHTA and FQGNSA. V was clipped by 4 bases and J by 4 bases, with 14 bases between them.